This entry lists 25 T cell receptor beta chains sequenced from one sample in a study of tissue T cells after allogeneic stem cell transplantation. Profiled with immunoSEQ multiplex PCR; TCRdb holds only in-frame clones, not every one. The sample yields several thousand clones, about 74% seen once. Specimen: tissue from the rectum, collected at autopsy. These receptor sequences come from a woman between 18 and 55 years old with breast cancer.

This clone showed up just a few times. This chain connects TRBV11-2 to TRBJ1-4; 11 bases fit TRBD1. Germline lookup yields CDR1 SGHAT and CDR2 FQNNGV. This CDR3 has 16 residues. After removal of 3 bases from V and 8 bases from J, the junction contained 8 bases not matched to a gene. The DNA of the CDR3 is TGTGCCAGCAGCTTTAAAGCCGGGACAGGGGGAGAAAAACTGTTTTTT. Translation: CASSFKAGTGGEKLFF. Drawing the rest from reference TRBV11-2 and TRBJ1-4, the complete variable domain is EAGVAQSPRYKIIEKRQSVAFWCNPISGHATLYWYQQILGQGPKLLIQFQNNGVVDDSQLPKDRFSAERLKGVDSTLKIQPAKLEDSAVYLCASSFKAGTGGEKLFFGSGTQLSVL.

This sequence joins TRBV11-3 and TRBJ1-1, with D tentatively TRBD1 (5 bases). Germline V gene lookup returns CDR1 SGHNT and CDR2 YENEEA. The length of the CDR3 is 14 residues. The ends were cut back, 2 bases at V and 1 base at J, with 8 bases in the middle. CDR3 coding DNA: TGTGCCAGCAGCTTAAGAGGGGAGAACACTGAAGCTTTCTTT. Translating it yields CASSLRGENTEAFF.

This clone was seen a few times. CDR3 coding DNA: TGTGCCAGCACCCCACCGGGGGAGGGGTACGAGCAGTACTTC. Protein sequence: CASTPPGEGYEQYF. This chain connects TRBV6-4 to TRBJ2-7, with 7 bases that match TRBD2. J was trimmed by 4 bases and V by 7 bases; bases with no gene match: 10. From germline, CDR1 is MRHNA and CDR2 SNTAGT. The CDR3 runs 14 residues.

The chain links TRBV6-5 to TRBJ1-5, with 8 bases aligning to TRBD1. This CDR3 is 13 amino acids long. The junction had 5 bases not matched to a gene; V was cut back by 4 bases and J by 9 bases. Germline V gene lookup returns CDR1 MNHEY and CDR2 SVGAGI. The DNA for the CDR3 is TGTGCCAGCAGTTCGGACAGGGTAGGGCCCCAGCATTTT. It is translated as CASSSDRVGPQHF.

The chain is built from TRBV19 and TRBJ1-6; tentative D call: TRBD1 (5 bases). This CDR3 region has 14 residues. V gave up 1 base and J gave up 8 bases, with 9 bases separating them. Germline assignment: CDR1 LNHDA and CDR2 SQIVND (reference sequence). The CDR3 nucleotides read TGTGCCAGTAGTATAGTTAAAGGGGATTCACCCCTCCACTTT. Translated, it gives CASSIVKGDSPLHF.

This clone was found a few times. The chain couples TRBV11-2 to TRBJ1-6; no reliable D call. CDR3 size: 15 residues. Germline CDR1 and CDR2: SGHAT and FQNNGV. V lost 1 base, J lost 10 bases, and 14 bases lay in between. In DNA form, the CDR3 reads TGTGCCAGCAGCTTAGGCGGATCGGGGTACTCACCCCTCCACTTT. Translation: CASSLGGSGYSPLHF. Full variable domain (rest looked up from reference TRBV11-2 and TRBJ1-6): EAGVAQSPRYKIIEKRQSVAFWCNPISGHATLYWYQQILGQGPKLLIQFQNNGVVDDSQLPKDRFSAERLKGVDSTLKIQPAKLEDSAVYLCASSLGGSGYSPLHFGNGTRLTVT.

This clone was observed a handful of times. The rearrangement uses TRBV6-4 and TRBJ2-7, with 9 bases fitting TRBD2. With 10 bases clipped from V and 5 bases from J, the junction kept 3 bases outside the gene matches. The CDR3 is 11 residues long. In germline, CDR1 is MRHNA, CDR2 SNTAGT. The CDR3 sequence is CATQREDEQYF. As DNA, the CDR3 is TGTGCCACCCAGCGGGAGGACGAGCAGTACTTC.

This chain links TRBV7-3 with TRBJ2-3, with TRBD2 as a possible D gene (6 bases). Trimming took off 0 bases at V and 0 bases at J, with 13 bases between the two ends. Germline loops: CDR1 SGHTA, CDR2 FQGTGA. The CDR3 has 17 amino acids. The CDR3 region is CASSLTGGEGSTDTQYF. Here the CDR3 DNA reads TGTGCCAGCAGCTTAACGGGCGGGGAAGGAAGCACAGATACGCAGTATTTT.

This clone has more than one count but fewer than ten. The rearrangement joins TRBV6-1 to TRBJ2-5; D may be TRBD1 (5 bases). Trimming stripped 4 bases from V and 1 base from J, with 16 bases between. The CDR3 loop spans 16 amino acids. The germline CDR1 and CDR2 sequences are MNHNS and SASEGT. In DNA form, the CDR3 reads TGTGCCAGCAGTGGGGATAGACAGTCGTTCCAAGAGACCCAGTACTTC. Amino acids: CASSGDRQSFQETQYF.

V gene TRBV30 combines with J gene TRBJ2-7; tentatively, D is TRBD1 (6 bases). The CDR3 covers 11 residues. Germline CDR1 reads GTSNPN; CDR2 reads SVGIG (reference sequence). Trimming cost V 5 bases and J 7 bases, with 12 bases left between them. This CDR3 is CAWDSGAEQYF. CDR3 in DNA: TGTGCCTGGGACTCAGGGGCTGAGCAGTACTTC.

This chain links TRBV21-1 with TRBJ2-1. TRBV21-1 has pseudogene status. CDR3 length equals 14 residues. CDR3 protein: CASSRPGEYNEQFF. The CDR3 coding sequence is TGTGCCAGCTCTCGGCCGGGCGAATACAATGAGCAGTTCTTC.

The chain combines TRBV7-6 with TRBJ2-5, with 7 bases lining up with TRBD2. The CDR3 loop spans 17 amino acids. V was clipped by 2 bases and J by 1 base; unmatched bases: 10. The germline CDR1 and CDR2 sequences are SGHVS and FNYEAQ. The CDR3 loop is CASSLSLPGGTQETQYF. The CDR3 coding sequence is TGTGCCAGCAGCTTATCCCTTCCCGGGGGGACCCAAGAGACCCAGTACTTC.

This chain links TRBV28 with TRBJ1-2; 7 positions match TRBD1. The length of the CDR3 is 16 residues. After removal of 8 bases from V and 7 bases from J, the junction contained 19 bases not matched to a gene. Germline V gene data show CDR1 as MDHEN and CDR2 as SYDVKM. In DNA form, the CDR3 reads TGTGCCAGCGTCAAAGAAAGGGACAGCGCCTTCTTTGGCTACACCTTC. It is translated as CASVKERDSAFFGYTF.

The gene calls are TRBV5-4 and TRBJ1-3; TRBD1 might be the D (5 bases). Trimming took 2 bases from V and 0 from J, leaving 12 bases between them. The CDR3 is 16 residues long. Germline-derived CDR1 and CDR2 are SGHNT and YYREEE (reference sequence). The CDR3 spells CASSFGGVSSGNTIYF. The CDR3 DNA sequence: TGTGCCAGCAGCTTCGGGGGGGTTAGCTCTGGAAACACCATATATTTT.

The chain is built from TRBV20-1 and TRBJ1-2; 8 bases fit TRBD1. The CDR3 runs 11 residues. Germline V lookup: CDR1 DFQATT, CDR2 SNEGSKA (reference sequence). The CDR3 spells CSFTGGAGYTF. CDR3 DNA: TGCAGCTTTACAGGGGGAGCCGGCTACACCTTC.

There are a few counts of this clone. The chain is built from TRBV7-3 and TRBJ1-5, with 9 bases identical to TRBD1. With 6 bases clipped from V and 7 bases from J, the junction kept 19 bases outside the gene matches. The CDR3 runs to 18 residues. In germline, CDR1 is SGHTA, CDR2 FQGTGA. In DNA form, the CDR3 reads TGTGCCAGCAGTCTCACTCCTACCGGGACAGGGAATCGGCAGCCCCAGCATTTT. Protein product: CASSLTPTGTGNRQPQHF.

The chain links TRBV7-2 to TRBJ2-3, with D possibly matching TRBD2 (5 bases). CDR1 is SGHTA and CDR2 is FQGNSA in the germline V gene. The V gene lost 5 bases and the J gene lost 0 bases, with 9 bases spanning the gap. CDR3 length: 14 residues. CDR3 in amino acids: CASSHIASTDTQYF. CDR3 coding DNA: TGTGCCAGCAGCCACATAGCGAGCACAGATACGCAGTATTTT.

This clone was recorded once. The chain links TRBV27 to TRBJ2-1; 11 bases are a match to TRBD2. Germline V gives CDR1 MNHEY, CDR2 SMNVEV (reference sequence). The CDR3 loop spans 22 amino acids. Trimming cost V 4 bases and J 0 bases; bases outside gene matches: 20. The CDR3 DNA reads as TGTGCCAGCAGTTCGACCCTCGGGGTAGCGGGGGGGCCCCAGAGCTCCTACAATGAGCAGTTCTTC. Translation gives CASSSTLGVAGGPQSSYNEQFF.

The CDR3 region is CASSPGWVKRRVGGSDTQYF. In nucleotides, the CDR3 is TGTGCCAGCAGCCCCGGGTGGGTCAAAAGGCGGGTAGGAGGATCAGATACGCAGTATTTT. The genes are TRBV7-3 and TRBJ2-3; a possible D gene is TRBD2 (5 bases). Trimming took off 5 bases at V and 4 bases at J, with 31 bases between the two ends. The CDR3 is 20 residues long. Germline assignment: CDR1 SGHTA and CDR2 FQGTGA.

This clone was seen more than once but under ten times. The chain is built from TRBV5-4 and TRBJ1-1; 7 bases match TRBD1. The germline V gene encodes CDR1 SGHNT and CDR2 YYREEE (reference sequence). The CDR3 extends over 14 amino acids. J gave up 4 bases and V 7 bases, and 10 bases lay outside the gene matches. The CDR3 sequence is CASRSGRGRTEAFF. CDR3 sequence (DNA): TGTGCCAGCCGCTCGGGGAGGGGGCGCACTGAAGCTTTCTTT.

The chain joins TRBV4-1 to TRBJ1-2; D gene ambiguous. The germline V gene encodes CDR1 MGHRA and CDR2 YSYEKL. With 1 base removed from V and 3 bases from J, the gap between germline ends came to 12 bases. The CDR3 spans 15 residues. CDR3 residues: CASSQVSRNDYGYTF. The CDR3 coding sequence is TGCGCCAGCAGCCAAGTAAGCAGGAACGACTATGGCTACACCTTC.

The CDR3 protein is CASSKSGGITEAFF. The CDR3 nucleotides are TGTGCCAGCAGCAAGTCAGGAGGGATCACTGAAGCTTTCTTT. The V call is TRBV21-1, the J call TRBJ1-1. TRBV21-1 is tagged as a pseudogene. The CDR3 spans 14 residues.

J is TRBJ1-2 and V is TRBV6-2 or TRBV6-3; the match to TRBD1 covers 10 bases. Germline lookup yields CDR1 MNHEY and CDR2 SVGEGT. The CDR3 covers 13 residues. V lost 2 bases, J lost 8 bases, and 2 bases stayed unmatched. Here the CDR3 reads CASSYGTGAGYTF. CDR3 nucleotides: TGTGCCAGCAGTTACGGGACAGGGGCCGGCTACACCTTC.

On this clone itself: Other DNA sequences in this sample translate to the same CDR3. The rearrangement joins TRBV7-2 to TRBJ2-5; D ambiguous. The CDR3 totals 14 residues. Trimming stripped 3 bases from V and 1 base from J, with 9 bases between. Germline lookup yields CDR1 SGHTA and CDR2 FQGNSA. DNA of the CDR3: TGTGCCAGCAGCTTTTCCCGGACCCAAGAGACCCAGTACTTC. Translated: CASSFSRTQETQYF.

CDR3 sequence (DNA): TGTGCCATCAGTGAACTAGAGGACAATGAGCAGTTCTTC. It codes for CAISELEDNEQFF. The rearrangement joins TRBV10-3 to TRBJ2-1, with a weak D call TRBD2 (5 bases). CDR1 and CDR2 from the germline V gene are ENHRY and SYGVKD. The CDR3 covers 13 residues. V lost 3 bases to trimming and J lost 5 bases, with 8 bases between them.